A single sample gave rise to the 10 T cell receptor beta chains below, sequenced in a study of shared clonotypes between healthy human individuals. TCRdb keeps only in-frame clones here, not all; method: immunoSEQ multiplex PCR. The table has roughly 1,500,000 clones, nearly 99% seen once; the top ten hold about 0.45%. The sample taken for sequencing was naive CD4+ T cells sorted from blood. The subset is: CD45RA+ positively selected. All receptors come from a man younger than 45 in good health.

The chain employs TRBV9 and TRBJ2-2; 7 nucleotides match TRBD2. Germline values: CDR1 SGDLS, CDR2 YYNGEE. The CDR3 has 14 amino acids. Losses at the gene ends were 5 bases for V and 9 bases for J; bases not matched to a gene: 10. CDR3 nucleotides: TGTGCCAGCAGTTCAGGACTAGGGACGAGGGAGCTGTTTTTT. It codes for CASSSGLGTRELFF.

The CDR3 protein is CASSVVGFGTGELFF. The DNA for the CDR3 is TGTGCCAGCAGTGTAGTGGGGTTTGGTACCGGGGAGCTGTTTTTT. This sequence joins TRBV6-1 and TRBJ2-2, with D hard to call. Germline V gives CDR1 MNHNS, CDR2 SASEGT. The V gene lost 4 bases and the J gene lost 5 bases, with 14 bases spanning the gap. CDR3 length equals 15 residues.

The chain's CDR3 is CASSLSTGHQPQHF. CDR3 bases: TGTGCCAGCAGTTTATCCACAGGTCACCAGCCCCAGCATTTT. The chain combines TRBV28 with TRBJ1-5, with D tentatively TRBD1 (5 bases). The CDR3 covers 14 residues. The germline gives CDR1 MDHEN, CDR2 SYDVKM. Trimming removed 1 base from V and 7 bases from J, with 11 bases in between.

The chain combines TRBV6-6 with TRBJ2-7; the D gene is possibly TRBD1 (7 bases). Germline CDR1 is MNHNY and CDR2 is SVGAGI (reference sequence). The CDR3 runs to 13 residues. Trimming removed 6 bases from V and 6 bases from J, with 15 bases in between. The CDR3 sequence: CASRDSQGGEQYF. CDR3 nucleotides: TGTGCCAGCAGGGATTCGCAGGGGGGCGAGCAGTACTTC.

About this clone itself: Other DNA sequences from this sample encode an identical CDR3 as well. The chain recombines TRBV18 with TRBJ2-7; the D is unclear. V lost 3 bases to trimming and J lost 1 base, with 10 bases between them. Per the germline V gene, CDR1 is KGHSH and CDR2 is LQKENI. The CDR3 runs 14 residues. The CDR3 loop is CASSPYTESYEQYF. CDR3 sequence (DNA): TGTGCCAGCTCACCGTATACAGAATCCTACGAGCAGTACTTC.

The chain is built from TRBV19 and TRBJ2-2, with a possible D match to TRBD2 (6 bases). There are 15 residues in the CDR3. CDR1 and CDR2 (germline): LNHDA, SQIVND (reference sequence). Trimming took 6 bases from V and 3 from J, leaving 14 bases between them. DNA of the CDR3: TGTGCCAGTAGCCTGGAGGGCAGTTACACCGGGGAGCTGTTTTTT. This sequence encodes CASSLEGSYTGELFF.

The chain combines TRBV2 with TRBJ2-7; TRBD2 matches 7 bases. CDR3 length: 12 residues. The junction had 0 bases not matched to a gene; V was cut back by 2 bases and J by 5 bases. Per germline, CDR1 SNHLY and CDR2 FYNNEI. The CDR3 nucleotides read TGTGCCAGCAGTGAACTAGCGGACGAGCAGTACTTC. As protein: CASSELADEQYF.

This clone was picked up one time. V usage is TRBV28 and J usage is TRBJ2-5, with D tentatively TRBD1 (6 bases). The germline gives CDR1 MDHEN, CDR2 SYDVKM. Trimming shortened V by 6 bases and J by 4 bases, and 15 bases separated the two germline ends. The CDR3 has 14 amino acids. CDR3 nucleotides: TGTGCCAGCAGCCCTCCAGGGGTTGGAGAGACCCAGTACTTC. Encoded protein: CASSPPGVGETQYF.

The V gene is TRBV7-6, the J gene TRBJ1-1; D is unclear. The CDR3 contains 15 residues. Trimming removed 0 bases from V and 0 bases from J, with 8 bases in between. The germline V gene has CDR1 SGHVS and CDR2 FNYEAQ. As DNA, the CDR3 is TGTGCCAGCAGCTTAGCGCGCAGTCTGAACACTGAAGCTTTCTTT. As protein: CASSLARSLNTEAFF.

CDR3 loop: CASSEGQFTGELFF. CDR3 in DNA: TGTGCCAGCAGCGAGGGACAGTTCACCGGGGAGCTGTTTTTT. The V and J genes are TRBV2 and TRBJ2-2, with TRBD1 matching 7 bases. Germline V lookup: CDR1 SNHLY, CDR2 FYNNEI. This CDR3 contains 14 residues. Trimming removed 6 bases from V and 4 bases from J; junction bases left unmatched: 5. Full variable domain (outside the CDR3, taken from reference TRBV2 and TRBJ2-2): EPEVTQTPSHQVTQMGQEVILRCVPISNHLYFYWYRQILGQKVEFLVSFYNNEISEKSEIFDDQFSVERPDGSNFTLKIRSTKLEDSAMYFCASSEGQFTGELFFGEGSRLTVL.